The source of this T cell receptor beta chain is a study of cytomegalovirus exposure and HLA in healthy donors. Regarding the study as a whole: Later on, an analysis tied some 17,000 TCR beta sequences to HLA alleles at 0.05 false discovery rate. The records held CMV serostatus as the only immune exposure information.

60 Vbeta and 13 Jbeta primers were used in PCR. Method: immunoSEQ multiplex PCR; TCRdb's copy keeps in-frame clones and lacks some. Listed are 91,000 or so clones; under 4.5% falls within the top ten. Regarding this clone: Its antigen remains unidentified.

Sequencing was performed on PBMCs. This receptor was identified in a woman in her twenties or thirties in good health and CMV-seronegative.

CDR3 residues: CASSDRGRVNTEAFF. As DNA, the CDR3 is TGTGCCAGCAGCGACAGGGGAAGGGTGAACACTGAAGCTTTCTTT. The V and J genes are TRBV7-8 and TRBJ1-1, with 8 bases identical to TRBD1. V trimming: 5 bases; J trimming: 0 bases; junction bases outside the gene matches: 5. CDR1 and CDR2 from the germline V gene are SGHVS and FQNEAQ. The CDR3 is 15 residues long.